This T cell receptor beta chain was recovered during a study of OX40 agonist ivuxolimab in advanced cancers. Study context: As their treatment, patients were administered ivuxolimab, an agonistic anti-OX40 (CD134) antibody. Ivuxolimab was administered intravenously to patients at 0.01 to 10 mg/kg every 2 weeks. Enrolled patients in dose escalation had cancers that were hepatocellular carcinoma, melanoma, renal cell or head and neck cancer.

Libraries were prepared by immunoSEQ multiplex PCR; TCRdb keeps only in-frame clonotypes and omits some of them. The data hold about 54,000 clones, with 91% observed a single time. This clonotype was obtained from an adult with an advanced solid tumor such as melanoma, head and neck, liver or kidney cancer. This specimen was CD4+ or CD8+ T cells sorted from blood, taken in a trial of the OX40 agonist ivuxolimab.

Here the CDR3 DNA reads TGTGCCAGCAGCTTGGGGACAGGGGGCTTCTACGAGCAGTACTTC. Translated: CASSLGTGGFYEQYF. The chain recombines TRBV4-2 with TRBJ2-7; 12 bases are shared with TRBD1. The CDR3 runs to 15 residues. V lost 5 bases to trimming and J lost 3 bases; unmatched junction nucleotides: 5. Looked up from germline, CDR1 is LGHNA and CDR2 is YNFKEQ.